What follows are 11 T cell receptor beta chains derived from one specimen sequenced in a study of blood T cell repertoires in COVID-19. Assay used: immunoSEQ multiplex PCR; TCRdb lists only in-frame clones, some missing. The profile covers about 130,000 clones, with 85% appearing a single time and more than 20% taken by the ten largest. The sample comprised peripheral blood. These receptors were obtained from a woman aged 80 or older with acute or convalescent COVID-19.

Only a few counts were recorded for this clone. The genes are TRBV5-1 and TRBJ1-2, with D hard to call. The CDR3 contains 15 residues. Trimming removed 0 bases at V and 7 bases at J, with 16 bases between. Germline lookup yields CDR1 SGHRS and CDR2 YFSETQ. The CDR3, as DNA: TGCGCCAGCAGCTTGGTGTCCCGGGAGGCTGGTGGCTACACCTTC. Protein: CASSLVSREAGGYTF.

In its sample, this clone was seen once. The gene calls are TRBV2 and TRBJ1-3; 8 bases match TRBD1. The germline V gene has CDR1 SNHLY and CDR2 FYNNEI. CDR3 size: 15 residues. Losses at the gene ends were 6 bases for V and 6 bases for J; bases not matched to a gene: 10. DNA for the CDR3: TGTGCCAGCAGAGTAGGCAGGGGGCTCCCAAACACCATATATTTT. Translating it yields CASRVGRGLPNTIYF.

The J gene is TRBJ1-1, the V gene TRBV5-1; D perhaps matches TRBD1 (5 bases). CDR1 SGHRS and CDR2 YFSETQ come from the germline V gene. Trimming shortened V by 6 bases and J by 1 base, and 16 bases separated the two germline ends. The CDR3 extends over 15 amino acids. CDR3 sequence: CASKQGWASNTEAFF. The CDR3 DNA follows: TGCGCCAGCAAGCAGGGATGGGCGTCGAACACTGAAGCTTTCTTT.

This chain links TRBV6-1 with TRBJ1-5; 8 bases are a match to TRBD1. Unmatched junction bases numbered 11, after V lost 4 bases and J lost 6 bases. This CDR3 comprises 16 residues. The germline V gene has CDR1 MNHNS and CDR2 SASEGT. The CDR3, as DNA: TGTGCCAGCAGTGCTGAAAGATGGACAGGGCTTCAGCCCCAGCATTTT. It encodes CASSAERWTGLQPQHF.

The rearrangement uses TRBV7-9 and TRBJ2-3, with 10 positions matching TRBD2. The CDR3 is made up of 14 amino acids. With 2 bases clipped from V and 7 bases from J, the junction kept 3 bases outside the gene matches. Germline-derived CDR1 and CDR2 are SEHNR and FQNEAQ (reference sequence). CDR3 sequence (DNA): TGTGCCAGCAGCTTAAGCGGGGGGGCCAATACGCAGTATTTT. This sequence encodes CASSLSGGANTQYF.

In this sample, this clone turned up once. The rearrangement uses TRBV6-6 and TRBJ1-1, with TRBD1 identical over 8 bases. CDR3 length: 15 amino acids. The germline V gene has CDR1 MNHNY and CDR2 SVGAGI (reference sequence). The V and J ends lost 7 bases and 0 bases, in that order; junction bases with no gene match: 7. In nucleotides, the CDR3 is TGTGCCAGCACCCCCGGGGACAGGCTGAACACTGAAGCTTTCTTT. Protein product: CASTPGDRLNTEAFF.

The gene calls are TRBV7-9 and TRBJ2-7, with 9 bases aligning to TRBD1. V lost 3 bases to trimming and J lost 3 bases; unmatched junction nucleotides: 0. Germline V CDR1 and CDR2: SEHNR, FQNEAQ (reference sequence). The CDR3 contains 13 residues. CDR3 amino acids: CASSLTGGYEQYF. CDR3 nucleotide sequence: TGTGCCAGCAGCTTGACAGGGGGCTACGAGCAGTACTTC.

The V gene is TRBV6-5, the J gene TRBJ1-2, with D possibly being TRBD1 (5 bases). The CDR3 extends over 15 amino acids. V dropped 0 bases and J dropped 5 bases, with 13 bases sitting between them. Germline V gene data show CDR1 as MNHEY and CDR2 as SVGAGI. The CDR3 is CASSYSKHRTYGYTF. CDR3 sequence (DNA): TGTGCCAGCAGTTACTCGAAACACAGGACATATGGCTACACCTTC.

This rearrangement joins TRBV7-9 to TRBJ1-2; unclear D gene. The CDR3 loop spans 14 amino acids. The V gene lost 5 bases and the J gene lost 2 bases, with 12 bases spanning the gap. Germline-derived CDR1 and CDR2 are SEHNR and FQNEAQ (reference sequence). The CDR3 spells CASSPRGGNYGYTF. In DNA form, the CDR3 reads TGTGCCAGCAGCCCGCGGGGTGGGAACTATGGCTACACCTTC.

This chain joins TRBV23-1 and TRBJ2-5, with D possibly matching TRBD1 (5 bases). TRBV23-1 falls under the ORF class, with uncertain function. Trimming removed 6 bases from V and 3 bases from J, with 8 bases in between. This CDR3 spans 12 amino acids. The CDR3 spells CASRVREETQYF. The CDR3, as DNA: TGCGCCAGCAGAGTCAGGGAAGAGACCCAGTACTTC.

The V gene is TRBV28, the J gene TRBJ1-5; 8 bases line up with TRBD1. V lost 4 bases, J lost 4 bases, and 3 bases stayed unmatched. The germline gives CDR1 MDHEN, CDR2 SYDVKM. CDR3 length: 14 amino acids. The CDR3 protein is CASSSGGLNQPQHF. DNA for the CDR3: TGTGCCAGCAGTTCAGGGGGCCTAAATCAGCCCCAGCATTTT.